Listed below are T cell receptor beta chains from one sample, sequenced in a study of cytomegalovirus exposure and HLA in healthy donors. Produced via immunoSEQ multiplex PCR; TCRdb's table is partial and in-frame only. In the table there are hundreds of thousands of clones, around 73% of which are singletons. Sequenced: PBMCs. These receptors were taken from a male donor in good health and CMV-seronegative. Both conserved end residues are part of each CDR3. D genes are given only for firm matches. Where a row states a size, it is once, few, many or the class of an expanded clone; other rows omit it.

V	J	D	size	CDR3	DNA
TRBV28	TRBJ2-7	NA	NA	CASSSPGLVEQYF	TGTGCCAGCAGTTCTCCAGGTTTGGTCGAGCAGTACTTC
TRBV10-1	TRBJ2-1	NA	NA	CASRPRTDSYNEQFF	TGCGCCAGCAGACCCCGGACAGACTCCTACAATGAGCAGTTCTTC
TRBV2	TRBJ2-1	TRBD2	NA	CASSVTEGTSGRVEQFF	TGTGCCAGCAGCGTAACCGAAGGGACTAGCGGGAGGGTGGAGCAGTTCTTC
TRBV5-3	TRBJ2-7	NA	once	CARSPTRETYEQYF	TGTGCCAGAAGCCCCACGCGGGAAACCTACGAGCAGTACTTC
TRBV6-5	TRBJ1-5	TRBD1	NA	CASSLAGTVNQPQHF	TGTGCCAGCAGTTTGGCTGGGACAGTCAATCAGCCCCAGCATTTT
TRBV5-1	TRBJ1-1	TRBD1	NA	CASSLTTGLTEAFF	TGCGCCAGCAGCCTGACGACAGGGCTCACTGAAGCTTTCTTT
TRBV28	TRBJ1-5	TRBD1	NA	CASRTTGGFGQPQHF	TGTGCCAGCAGGACGACAGGGGGCTTCGGTCAGCCCCAGCATTTT
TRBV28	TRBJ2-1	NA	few	CASSLEGMGNEQFF	TGTGCCAGCAGTTTAGAGGGCATGGGGAATGAGCAGTTCTTC
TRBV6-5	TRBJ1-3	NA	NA	CASSYSRGSSGNTIYF	TGTGCCAGCAGTTACTCTCGGGGTAGCTCTGGAAACACCATATATTTT
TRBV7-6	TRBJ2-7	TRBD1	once	CASSLSTGQAFYEQYF	TGTGCCAGCAGCTTATCCACGGGACAGGCCTTCTACGAGCAGTACTTC
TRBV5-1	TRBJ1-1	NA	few	CASSLDSMNTEAFF	TGCGCCAGCAGCTTAGACAGTATGAACACTGAAGCTTTCTTT
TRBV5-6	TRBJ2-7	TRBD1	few	CASSPRTGYEQYF	TGTGCCAGCAGCCCCAGGACAGGGTACGAGCAGTACTTC
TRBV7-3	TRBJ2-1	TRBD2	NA	CASSLRGPGTSGRYNEQFF	TGTGCCAGCAGCTTAAGGGGACCCGGGACTAGCGGGAGGTACAATGAGCAGTTCTTC
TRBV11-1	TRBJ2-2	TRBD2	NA	CASSRALAGVTDGELFF	TGTGCCAGCAGCCGAGCCCTAGCGGGAGTAACTGACGGGGAGCTGTTTTTT
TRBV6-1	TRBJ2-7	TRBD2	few	CASNLQAGGAYEQYF	TGTGCCAGCAACCTCCAAGCGGGAGGGGCCTACGAGCAGTACTTC
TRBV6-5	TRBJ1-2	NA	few	CASSLGGEYGYTF	TGTGCCAGCAGCCTTGGGGGGGAGTATGGCTACACCTTC
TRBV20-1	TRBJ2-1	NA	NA	CSARSVAEQFF	TGCAGTGCTAGGTCGGTCGCGGAGCAGTTCTTC
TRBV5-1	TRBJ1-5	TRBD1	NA	CASSPDRVCNQPQHF	TGCGCCAGCAGCCCTGACAGGGTCTGCAATCAGCCCCAGCATTTT
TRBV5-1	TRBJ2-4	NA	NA	CASSPQGSIAKNIQYF	TGCGCCAGCAGCCCCCAAGGTAGCATAGCCAAAAACATTCAGTACTTC
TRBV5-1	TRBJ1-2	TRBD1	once	CASSRGQVGSYGYTF	TGCGCCAGCAGCCGGGGACAGGTTGGGTCTTATGGCTACACCTTC
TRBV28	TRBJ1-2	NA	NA	CASGLGTIRYGYTF	TGTGCCAGCGGACTCGGGACTATCCGCTATGGCTACACCTTC
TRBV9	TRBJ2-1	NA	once	CASSPGDLPTNEQFF	TGTGCCAGCAGCCCCGGGGACTTACCAACCAATGAGCAGTTCTTC
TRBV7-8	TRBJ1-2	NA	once	CASSHQSYGYTF	TGTGCCAGCAGCCACCAGTCCTATGGCTACACCTTC
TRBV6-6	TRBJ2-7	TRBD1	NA	CASSGTGSSYEQYF	TGTGCCAGCAGTGGGACAGGGAGCTCCTACGAGCAGTACTTC
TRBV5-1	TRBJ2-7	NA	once	CASSFTGTYEQYF	TGCGCCAGCAGCTTCACAGGGACCTACGAGCAGTACTTC
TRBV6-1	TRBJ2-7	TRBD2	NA	CASSEAWGLAGGSRNEQYF	TGTGCCAGCAGTGAAGCTTGGGGGCTAGCGGGAGGGAGTAGGAACGAGCAGTACTTC
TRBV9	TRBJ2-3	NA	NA	CASSVAAAGTDTQYF	TGTGCCAGCAGCGTAGCAGCCGCCGGGACAGATACGCAGTATTTT
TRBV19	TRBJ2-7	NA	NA	CASSIAVLYEQYF	TGTGCCAGTAGTATAGCGGTCCTCTACGAGCAGTACTTC
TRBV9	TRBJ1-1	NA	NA	CASSVGTGGEAFF	TGTGCCAGCAGCGTAGGTACCGGAGGTGAAGCTTTCTTT
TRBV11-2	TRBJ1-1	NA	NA	CASSFLPKSSREGSAFF	TGTGCCAGCAGCTTCCTTCCGAAATCAAGTAGGGAGGGTTCAGCTTTCTTT
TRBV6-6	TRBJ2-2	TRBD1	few	CASSYPLRQGSGELFF	TGTGCCAGCAGTTACCCTCTAAGACAGGGATCCGGGGAGCTGTTTTTT
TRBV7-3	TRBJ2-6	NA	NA	CASSLDLSGANVPTF	TGTGCCAGCAGCCTTGACCTATCTGGGGCCAACGTCCCGACTTTC
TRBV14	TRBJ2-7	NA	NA	CASSQERSAYEQYF	TGTGCCAGCAGCCAAGAACGGTCCGCCTACGAGCAGTACTTC
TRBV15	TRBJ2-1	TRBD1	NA	CATGVEGARNEQFF	TGTGCCACCGGGGTCGAGGGGGCGAGGAATGAGCAGTTCTTC
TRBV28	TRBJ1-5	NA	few	CASSLTQPQHF	TGTGCCAGCAGTTTAACACAGCCCCAGCATTTT
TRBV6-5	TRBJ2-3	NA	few	CASSYQGSPADTQYF	TGTGCCAGCAGTTACCAGGGCTCCCCGGCAGATACGCAGTATTTT
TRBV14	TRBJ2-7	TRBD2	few	CASSQDRFGLDTYEQYF	TGTGCCAGCAGCCAAGATCGATTCGGACTAGACACCTACGAGCAGTACTTC